This T cell receptor (beta chain) comes out of a study of blood T cell repertoires in COVID-19. Study overall: Samples taken during acute and convalescent COVID-19 were collected in the United States, Italy and Spain. T cells, B-cell-depleted T cells, or PBMCs provided the cDNA or gDNA that served as material.

TCRdb's table, derived via immunoSEQ multiplex PCR, lists solely in-frame clones and lacks some. The sample records some 160,000 clones, roughly 91% being singletons. Germline values: CDR1 MNHEY, CDR2 SMNVEV (reference sequence). Trimming took off 9 bases at V and 5 bases at J, with 25 bases between the two ends. The CDR3 runs to 16 residues. This receptor was obtained from a young man with COVID-19, enrolled during active disease. The chain has TRBV27 and TRBJ2-5; TRBD2 might be the D (7 bases). The sequenced sample consisted of peripheral blood. CDR3: CASIGGGGGDRETQYF. The CDR3 nucleotides are TGTGCCAGTATCGGCGGGGGCGGAGGGGATCGGGAGACCCAGTACTTC.